The 6 T cell receptor beta chains listed next were all sequenced from one sample in a study of T cell changes during pregnancy in multiple sclerosis. The protocol was immunoSEQ multiplex PCR, while the TCRdb copy is restricted to in-frame clones and leaves out a portion. The table lists 72,000 or so clones, 93% of them singletons. The sequenced sample was peripheral blood, obtained in the second trimester of pregnancy. These receptors all come from a female donor with multiple sclerosis, enrolled in a pregnancy study.

The V gene is TRBV4-1, the J gene TRBJ1-5, with 7 positions matching TRBD1. Germline assignment: CDR1 MGHRA and CDR2 YSYEKL. V trimming: 1 base; J trimming: 6 bases; junction bases outside the gene matches: 9. The CDR3 loop spans 16 amino acids. The CDR3 loop is CASSQAGTVGVQPQHF. CDR3 nucleotide sequence: TGCGCCAGCAGCCAAGCCGGGACAGTCGGTGTTCAGCCCCAGCATTTT.

This clone occurred a few times. The V and J genes are TRBV28 and TRBJ1-1, with D unclear. V lost 5 bases to trimming and J lost 0 bases, with 7 bases between them. Germline V gives CDR1 MDHEN, CDR2 SYDVKM. CDR3 length: 13 amino acids. Written as DNA, the CDR3 is TGTGCCAGCAGTCACACTATGAACACTGAAGCTTTCTTT. Its protein is CASSHTMNTEAFF. The whole variable domain, filled in from reference TRBV28 and TRBJ1-1, reads DVKVTQSSRYLVKRTGEKVFLECVQDMDHENMFWYRQDPGLGLRLIYFSYDVKMKEKGDIPEGYSVSREKKERFSLILESASTNQTSMYLCASSHTMNTEAFFGQGTRLTVV.

The gene calls are TRBV6-1 and TRBJ1-5; D is uncertain. Germline CDR1 and CDR2: MNHNS and SASEGT. Trimming left V 1 base short and J 7 bases short, with 8 bases between. CDR3 length: 13 residues. CDR3 sequence reads: CASSEGVRQPQHF. The CDR3 DNA reads TGTGCCAGCAGTGAAGGTGTACGGCAGCCCCAGCATTTT.

The CDR3 region has the DNA TGTGCCAGCAGCTTGGGACAGGGGACTGGCTACACCTTC. Protein sequence: CASSLGQGTGYTF. This chain joins TRBV11-2 and TRBJ1-2, with 10 bases that match TRBD1. This CDR3 spans 13 amino acids. V gave up 3 bases and J gave up 7 bases; unmatched junction bases: 2. CDR1 and CDR2 from the germline V gene are SGHAT and FQNNGV.

The chain joins TRBV10-3 to TRBJ2-7, with a tentative D call TRBD1 (5 bases). Trimming pared 3 bases from V and 9 bases from J, leaving 9 bases between. CDR3 length: 11 amino acids. Germline-derived CDR1 and CDR2 are ENHRY and SYGVKD. The CDR3: CAISDRVVQYF. The CDR3 DNA reads as TGTGCCATCAGTGACAGGGTCGTGCAGTACTTC.

CDR3 nucleotide sequence: TGTGCCAGCAGCCTCGGACAGGGAGGTCAGCCCCAGCATTTT. This gives the protein CASSLGQGGQPQHF. The J gene is TRBJ1-5, the V gene TRBV13; 8 bases line up with TRBD1. Germline V gives CDR1 PRHDT, CDR2 FYEKMQ (reference sequence). The junction had 6 bases not matched to a gene; V was cut back by 5 bases and J by 6 bases. The CDR3 has 14 residues.